This TCR beta chain was obtained from a study of low-dose radiotherapy and immunotherapy resistance in tumors. This clonotype was recorded many times. Noted time point: after trial treatment. Indicated treatment: LDRT plus nivolumab, ipilimumab, low-dose cyclophosphamide and aspirin (RACIN trial). All of the donors were given nivolumab, ipilimumab, aspirin, low-dose cyclophosphamide and low-dose radiotherapy as part of RACIN, a single-arm trial. TCR amplification involved around 22 PCR cycles with a constant-region primer and V-primer adapter. One entry per CDR3 protein results from TCRdb running MiXCR on the reads. In the table there are some 52,000 distinct CDR3 sequences, roughly 31% of which are singletons. This sample comprised PBMCs, obtained after low-dose radiotherapy plus immunotherapy. This clonotype originated in a male donor with rectosigmoid adenocarcinoma.

The CDR3, as DNA: TGTGCCAGCAGCGGGGGACAGGGTAGGGAGACCCAGTACTTC. Translating it yields CASSGGQGRETQYF. The chain recombines TRBV7-9 with TRBJ2-5; 9 bases match TRBD1. CDR1 and CDR2 (germline): SEHNR, FQNEAQ (reference sequence). The length of the CDR3 is 14 residues. J was trimmed by 5 bases and V by 5 bases; bases with no gene match: 6. Supplemented by reference TRBV7-9 and TRBJ2-5, the full variable domain reads DTGVSQNPRHKITKRGQNVTFRCDPISEHNRLYWYRQTLGQGPEFLTYFQNEAQLEKSRLLSDRFSAERPKGSFSTLEIQRTEQGDSAMYLCASSGGQGRETQYFGPGTRLLVL.